This T cell receptor beta chain came from a study of blood T cell repertoires in COVID-19 (TCRdb year 2020). Study-wide context: Samples covering the acute and convalescent phases of COVID-19 were provided by collaborators in the United States, Italy and Spain. The material from the prospective study consisted of cDNA or gDNA derived from T cells, B-cell-depleted T cells, or PBMCs. The dataset comprised deeply sampled blood TCRbeta repertoires from subjects exposed to, actively infected with, or recovered from COVID-19. The repertoires were made available in a free public database intended to serve as a resource for research on the immune response to SARS-CoV-2. Samples came from the ongoing ImmuneRACE study (first 160 participants) plus 1,254 subjects from 6 global collaborators. The sample metadata nearly always contained a de-identified subject ID, COVID-19 status, age in years and sex. Where available, HLA class I and class II types were obtained from metadata supplied by the sample provider rather than from assay-based typing. What the study reported, not specific to this receptor: How much clinical and demographic metadata was included differed by source and by participant, and the metadata was provided uncurated.

CDR1 and CDR2, looked up from the germline V gene (reference sequence), are SGHAT and FQDESV. The CDR3, cysteine through phenylalanine, is 15 amino acids long. Only CDR3 DNA is held: 45 bases, read in frame from base 1. V was cut back by 2 bases and J by 7 bases, leaving a gap of 15 bases between them. The sample holds a few counts of this clone. Its antigen remains undetermined. No per-base quality is available; no much larger clone lies one base away. Whole blood was collected in K2EDTA tubes by collaborating institutions according to the institutions' own protocols. For TCRbeta analysis, collaborator samples were shipped as frozen whole blood, as isolated PBMCs, or as DNA extracted from either sample type. The immunoSEQ Assay, a bias-controlled multiplex PCR, was used to amplify TCRbeta CDR3 regions from genomic DNA. The paper's processing steps were these. The number of nucleated cells in each sample was estimated by amplification of reference gene primers within the assay. To quantify the absolute abundance of each unique TCRbeta CDR3 rearrangement, sequence reads were collapsed and filtered. For each sample, productive Simpson clonality was calculated as the square root of Simpson's diversity index across productive rearrangements. TCRdb limited this immuneACCESS table to in-frame rearrangements with V and J called. A share of clones is missing; checked studies link under half to unresolved V genes, and the rest is unexplained. The V and J calls and the clone size are those of that table, but D and trimming were determined from the DNA. The sample data list roughly 150,000 clones, and roughly four fifths of these were observed just once. 3% to 4.5% of the sample lies in the top ten.

The sample was peripheral blood. The sequence derives from a woman older than 75 with acute or convalescent COVID-19. This chain joins TRBV11-1 to TRBJ2-1; matching of 5 bases hints at TRBD2 as the D gene. The DNA sequence is as follows: TGTGCCAGCAGCTTACCAGGCCCCGGACTGAATGAGCAGTTCTTC. This codes for CASSLPGPGLNEQFF.